The 4 T cell receptor beta chains below come from one sample, sequenced in a study of monozygotic twins with inflammatory bowel disease (dated 2019 in TCRdb). Libraries were constructed by 5' RACE. The instrument given in TCRdb is Illumina HiSeq 2500. The reads, reprocessed by TCRdb, yield one row per CDR3 protein sequence and no DNA. The sample table gives some 210,000 distinct CDR3 sequences. Clones ranked in the top ten supply approximately 1.5% of the sample. Material: blood. The origin of the receptors is a human donor with ulcerative colitis or Crohn's disease, or a healthy co-twin of an affected twin (not recorded which).

The rearrangement joins TRBV7-2 to TRBJ1-2; checking the TCRdb D call of TRBD1 is not possible without DNA. The CDR3 length is 20 residues. Germline CDR1 is SGHTA and CDR2 is FQGNSA. The CDR3: CASSLRPLAGGGIFYYGYTF. Full variable domain (rest looked up from reference TRBV7-2 and TRBJ1-2): GAGVSQSPSNKVTEKGKDVELRCDPISGHTALYWYRQSLGQGLEFLIYFQGNSAPDKSGLPSDRFSAERTGGSVSTLTIQRTQQEDSAVYLCASSLRPLAGGGIFYYGYTFGSGTRLTVV.

The CDR3 spells CASSLTFGGGQETQYF. The rearrangement links TRBV12-3 or TRBV12-4 to TRBJ2-5; TCRdb gives TRBD2 as the D gene, but with no DNA this cannot be confirmed. This CDR3 has 16 amino acids.

This CDR3 is CASSYPLTSGGAGGTGELFF. The rearrangement joins TRBV11-2 to TRBJ2-2; TCRdb returns TRBD2, unconfirmable since there is no DNA. Germline V gene sequence: CDR1 SGHAT, CDR2 FQNNGV. The CDR3 sequence is 20 residues long.

The V gene is TRBV27, the J gene TRBJ1-1; with no DNA, the TCRdb D assignment of TRBD1 cannot be verified. CDR3 length equals 14 residues. Germline loops: CDR1 MNHEY, CDR2 SMNVEV (reference sequence). CDR3 amino acids: CASRLGLPGTEAFF.